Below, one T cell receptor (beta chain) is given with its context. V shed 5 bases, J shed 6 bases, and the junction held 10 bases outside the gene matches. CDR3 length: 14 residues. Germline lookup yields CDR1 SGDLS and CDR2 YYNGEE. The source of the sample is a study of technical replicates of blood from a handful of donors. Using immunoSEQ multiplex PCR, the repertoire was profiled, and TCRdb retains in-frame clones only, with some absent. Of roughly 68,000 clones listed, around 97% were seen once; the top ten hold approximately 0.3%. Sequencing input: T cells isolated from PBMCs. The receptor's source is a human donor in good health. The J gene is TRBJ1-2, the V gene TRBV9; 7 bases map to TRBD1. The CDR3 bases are TGTGCCAGCAGTGATAACACAGGGGCGGATGGCTACACCTTC. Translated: CASSDNTGADGYTF.